This is a list of T cell receptor beta chains from one sample in a study of shared clonotypes between healthy human individuals. Profiling relied on immunoSEQ multiplex PCR, and the TCRdb table lists in-frame clones only, not all of them. The sample has about 2.4 million clones, roughly 93% seen once. Material: naive CD4+ T cells from PBMCs. These receptors were collected from a man aged 18 to 29 in good health. Some clones in this sample may be carry-over from other donors' samples. Both conserved end residues are part of each CDR3. The D gene is left open where the match is weak. For some rows the clone size is stated as once, few or many, or as a class when expanded; others skip it.

J gene	D gene	clone size	V gene	CDR3 DNA	CDR3 protein
TRBJ2-7	.	.	TRBV6-1	TGTGCCAGCAGTAAGGACATAGGGGGGGACGAGCAGTACTTC	CASSKDIGGDEQYF
TRBJ2-2	TRBD1	.	TRBV6-6	TGTGCCAGCAGAAGGACAGGGACGAACACCGGGGAGCTGTTTTTT	CASRRTGTNTGELFF
TRBJ2-7	TRBD2	.	TRBV2	TGTGCCAGCAGTGAAGACAGCGGGAGGGCCTACGAGCAGTACTTC	CASSEDSGRAYEQYF
TRBJ2-2	.	once	TRBV7-6	TGTGCCAGCAGCCCTTGGACCGAGAACACCGGGGAGCTGTTTTTT	CASSPWTENTGELFF
TRBJ2-3	.	.	TRBV6-5	TGTGCCAGCAGTTCGACCGCCGGTACGCAGTATTTT	CASSSTAGTQYF
TRBJ1-1	.	once	TRBV27	TGTGCCAGCAGTTTGGGGGCGCGATTTACTGAAGCTTTCTTT	CASSLGARFTEAFF
TRBJ2-1	.	.	TRBV13	TGTGCCAGCAGCTTAGGCCGGACGCCGGCGCAGTTCTTC	CASSLGRTPAQFF
TRBJ1-3	.	.	TRBV7-9	TGTGCCAGCAGCTTTTGGGGCGCCTCTGGAAACACCATATATTTT	CASSFWGASGNTIYF
TRBJ2-2	.	once	TRBV2	TGTGCCAGCAGTGAGTACCAGATGGGTACCGGGGAGCTGTTTTTT	CASSEYQMGTGELFF
TRBJ2-7	TRBD2	once	TRBV28	TGTGCCAGCACCATGACTAGCGGACTGGCTTACGAGCAGTACTTC	CASTMTSGLAYEQYF
TRBJ1-1	.	.	TRBV2	TGTGCCAGCAGTCGGGACGGGAACACTGAAGCTTTCTTT	CASSRDGNTEAFF
TRBJ2-7	.	.	TRBV6-1	TGTGCCAGCAGTGGGGGTGACAGGCGCACCTACGAGCAGTACTTC	CASSGGDRRTYEQYF
TRBJ1-5	.	.	TRBV5-1	TGCGCCAGCAGCCAGGGACCCAGCAATCAGCCCCAGCATTTT	CASSQGPSNQPQHF
TRBJ1-6	.	.	TRBV27	TGTGCCAGCAGTTTATCACTCAGGGTGGATTCACCCCTCCACTTT	CASSLSLRVDSPLHF
TRBJ2-7	.	.	TRBV20-1	TGCAGTGGGGGTCTGCTCTACGAGCAGTACTTC	CSGGLLYEQYF
TRBJ1-6	.	.	TRBV25-1	TGTGCCAGCAGTCAGGGGTCCCCTGTGGCACCCCTCCACTTT	CASSQGSPVAPLHF
TRBJ2-7	.	.	TRBV5-4	TGTGCCAGCAGCCCCCGAAGTACCTGGAACGAGCAGTACTTC	CASSPRSTWNEQYF
TRBJ2-5	.	.	TRBV7-6	TGTGCCAGCAGCCGCGGACTGACCCAAGAGACCCAGTACTTC	CASSRGLTQETQYF
TRBJ2-5	.	.	TRBV2	TGTGCCAGCAGTGAAAGGGCGGAGACCCAGTACTTC	CASSERAETQYF
TRBJ1-2	TRBD1	.	TRBV30	TGTGCCTGGAGGGAACGGACAGGGGATGGTTACACCTTC	CAWRERTGDGYTF
TRBJ1-2	.	.	TRBV9	TGTGCCAGCAGCCAAGTTGGACAGTACTATGGCTACACCTTC	CASSQVGQYYGYTF
TRBJ2-1	.	.	TRBV7-3	TGTGCCAGCAGTCTAAATCCGTACAATGAGCAGTTCTTC	CASSLNPYNEQFF
TRBJ2-1	TRBD2	once	TRBV7-6	TGTGCCAGCAGTACCCAAGGGACTAGCGGGTCCCGCAGCTCCTACAATGAGCAGTTCTTC	CASSTQGTSGSRSSYNEQFF